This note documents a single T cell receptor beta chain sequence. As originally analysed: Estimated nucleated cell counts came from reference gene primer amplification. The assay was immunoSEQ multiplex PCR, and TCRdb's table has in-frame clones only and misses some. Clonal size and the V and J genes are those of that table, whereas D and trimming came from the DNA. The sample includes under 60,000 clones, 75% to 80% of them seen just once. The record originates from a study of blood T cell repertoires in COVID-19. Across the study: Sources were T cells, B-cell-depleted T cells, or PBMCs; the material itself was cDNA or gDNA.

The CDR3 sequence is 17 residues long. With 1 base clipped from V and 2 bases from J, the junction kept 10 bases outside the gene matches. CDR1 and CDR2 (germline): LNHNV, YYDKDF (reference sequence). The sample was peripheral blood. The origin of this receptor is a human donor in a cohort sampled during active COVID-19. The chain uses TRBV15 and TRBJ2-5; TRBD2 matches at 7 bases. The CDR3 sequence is CATSRGLPWGGQETQYF. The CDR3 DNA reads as TGTGCCACCAGCAGAGGGTTACCCTGGGGGGGACAAGAGACCCAGTACTTC.